This T cell receptor (beta chain) was captured by sequencing in a study of PD-1 blockade in classical Hodgkin lymphoma. Study conclusions and caveats: The CD4+ diversity rise by C4D1 was clearest in complete responders. Patients who initiated nivolumab within 1 year of ASCT were excluded. TCR diversity at baseline was reported to be reduced in newly diagnosed patients relative to healthy donors.

TCRdb keeps only in-frame clones here, not all; method: immunoSEQ multiplex PCR. The profile shows tens of thousands of clones, around 81% of them singletons. V was trimmed by 5 bases and J by 2 bases, leaving 2 bases between them. The CDR3 contains 11 residues. CDR1 is SEHNR and CDR2 is FQNEAQ in the germline V gene (reference sequence). This sample's time point: cycle 4 day 1 (C4D1), after more than 5 weeks of nivolumab. All patients relapsed after autologous stem cell transplantation, and brentuximab vedotin exposure varied. Best responses were complete response, partial response or progressive disease. On this clone itself: The antigen is not known.

The sample consisted of peripheral blood mononuclear cells (PBMCs), taken before the fourth cycle of nivolumab. The chain is built from TRBV7-9 and TRBJ2-3; no clear D. The TCR was taken from a human donor with classical Hodgkin lymphoma. The CDR3, as DNA: TGTGCCAGCAGCATCACAGATACGCAGTATTTT. It codes for CASSITDTQYF. Supplemented by reference TRBV7-9 and TRBJ2-3, the full variable domain reads DTGVSQNPRHKITKRGQNVTFRCDPISEHNRLYWYRQTLGQGPEFLTYFQNEAQLEKSRLLSDRFSAERPKGSFSTLEIQRTEQGDSAMYLCASSITDTQYFGPGTRLTVL.